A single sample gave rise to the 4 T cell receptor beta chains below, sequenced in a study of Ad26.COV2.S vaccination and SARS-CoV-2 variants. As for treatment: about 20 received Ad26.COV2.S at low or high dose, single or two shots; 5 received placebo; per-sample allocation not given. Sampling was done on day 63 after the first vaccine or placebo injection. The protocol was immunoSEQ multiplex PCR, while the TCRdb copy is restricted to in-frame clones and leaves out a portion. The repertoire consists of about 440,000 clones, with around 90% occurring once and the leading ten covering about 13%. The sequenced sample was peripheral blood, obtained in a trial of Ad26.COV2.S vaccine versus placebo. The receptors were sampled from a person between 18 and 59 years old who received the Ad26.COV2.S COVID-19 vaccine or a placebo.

DNA of the CDR3: TGTGCCAGTAGTATTGCCAGCAGAGGAAATCAGCCCCAGCATTTT. Amino acids: CASSIASRGNQPQHF. The rearrangement links TRBV19 to TRBJ1-5; no definite D call. The ends were cut back, 3 bases at V and 4 bases at J, with 13 bases in the middle. CDR1 LNHDA and CDR2 SQIVND come from the germline V gene (reference sequence). This CDR3 spans 15 amino acids.

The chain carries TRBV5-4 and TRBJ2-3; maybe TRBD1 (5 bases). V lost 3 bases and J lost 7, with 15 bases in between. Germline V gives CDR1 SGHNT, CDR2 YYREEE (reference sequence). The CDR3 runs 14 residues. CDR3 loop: CASSSKDRTHTQYF. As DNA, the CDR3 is TGTGCCAGCAGCTCAAAAGACAGAACACATACGCAGTATTTT.

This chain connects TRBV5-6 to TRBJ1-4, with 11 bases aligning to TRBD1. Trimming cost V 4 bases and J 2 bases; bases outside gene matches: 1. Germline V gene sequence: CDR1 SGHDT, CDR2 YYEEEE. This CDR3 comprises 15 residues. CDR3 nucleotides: TGTGCCAGCAGCAGGGACAGGGGGACTAATGAAAAACTGTTTTTT. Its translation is CASSRDRGTNEKLFF.

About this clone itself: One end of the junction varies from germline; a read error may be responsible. The CDR3, as DNA: TGTGCCAGCAGAGAAGCGGGACAGGGGGCCTACGAGCAGTACTTC. Protein product: CASREAGQGAYEQYF. The chain is built from TRBV2 and TRBJ2-7, with TRBD1 identical over 11 bases. From germline, CDR1 is SNHLY and CDR2 FYNNEI. This CDR3 spans 15 amino acids.